Presented here are 12 T cell receptor beta chains from one specimen sequenced in a study of T-cell memory formation after mild COVID-19 (dated by TCRdb to the early 2020s). Preparation of the library involved 5' RACE. The instrument given in TCRdb is Illumina NovaSeq 6000. TCRdb ran its own pipeline on the public reads, namely fastp trimming at Q25 and MiXCR clone calling, and kept in-frame beta chains. Entries that share a CDR3 protein sequence are merged under the most common genes and DNA. The sample yields a few hundred thousand distinct CDR3 sequences; under 15% were counted once. Of the sample, under 25% falls within the top ten clones. The material sequenced was PBMCs or a T cell subset sorted from them (not recorded which). Receptor source: a young man who had mild COVID-19 (a few samples of this study predate the infection). The sample titles of this study are shuffled in the database, so cell type and time point are left out; the donor was told from shared clones.

V is TRBV7-8 and J is TRBJ2-3, with 13 bases aligning to TRBD2. V was clipped by 5 bases and J by 9 bases; unmatched bases: 14. The CDR3 is 17 amino acids. The germline V gene encodes CDR1 SGHVS and CDR2 FQNEAQ. CDR3 protein: CASSNPKLAGGPGTQYF. CDR3 sequence (DNA): TGTGCCAGCAGCAATCCGAAACTAGCGGGGGGGCCGGGGACGCAGTATTTT. Full variable domain (outside the CDR3, taken from reference TRBV7-8 and TRBJ2-3): GAGVSQSPRYKVAKRGQDVALRCDPISGHVSLFWYQQALGQGPEFLTYFQNEAQLDKSGLPSDRFFAERPEGSVSTLKIQRTQQEDSAVYLCASSNPKLAGGPGTQYFGPGTRLTVL.

The chain is built from TRBV11-3 and TRBJ2-2; no reliable D call. CDR3 length: 14 amino acids. Per germline, CDR1 SGHNT and CDR2 YENEEA. V was trimmed by 3 bases and J by 1 base, leaving 6 bases between them. CDR3 sequence (DNA): TGTGCCAGCAGCTTTCAAGAGAACACCGGGGAGCTGTTTTTT. Its translation is CASSFQENTGELFF.

This clonotype has a handful of counts. The genes are TRBV27 and TRBJ2-1, with D uncertain. The germline V gene has CDR1 MNHEY and CDR2 SMNVEV (reference sequence). The germline V and J ends were trimmed by 4 bases and 6 bases, with 13 bases remaining between them. The CDR3 loop spans 14 amino acids. CDR3 bases: TGTGCCAGCAGTTCTGTCGGGCCAGCCAATGAGCAGTTCTTC. Residues: CASSSVGPANEQFF.

The V gene is TRBV27, the J gene TRBJ2-3; D call uncertain. This CDR3 region has 13 residues. The germline V gene encodes CDR1 MNHEY and CDR2 SMNVEV (reference sequence). V was clipped by 8 bases and J by 1 base, with 10 bases between them. The CDR3 protein is CASLAQGTDTQYF. The CDR3 nucleotides are TGTGCCAGCCTCGCACAAGGCACAGATACGCAGTATTTT.

The rearrangement uses TRBV5-1 and TRBJ1-1, with 8 positions matching TRBD1. This CDR3 has 16 amino acids. Per germline, CDR1 SGHRS and CDR2 YFSETQ. Trimming cost V 4 bases and J 3 bases; bases outside gene matches: 11. CDR3 region: CASSHWANRGDTEAFF. In DNA, the CDR3 is TGCGCCAGCAGCCATTGGGCCAACAGGGGGGACACTGAAGCTTTCTTT. The whole variable domain, remainder taken from reference TRBV5-1 and TRBJ1-1, is KAGVTQTPRYLIKTRGQQVTLSCSPISGHRSVSWYQQTPGQGLQFLFEYFSETQRNKGNFPGRFSGRQFSNSRSEMNVSTLELGDSALYLCASSHWANRGDTEAFFGQGTRLTVV.

This clonotype was observed a handful of times. This clone may be a read error of a much larger clone one base away. This chain connects TRBV6-5 to TRBJ1-1, with D perhaps TRBD1 (5 bases). CDR1 MNHEY and CDR2 SVGAGI come from the germline V gene. Trimming removed 7 bases at V and 1 base at J, with 10 bases between. The CDR3 length is 13 residues. DNA for the CDR3: TGTGCCAGCATCCCCGGGGGGAACACTGAAGCTTTCTTT. It is translated as CASIPGGNTEAFF.

CDR3 residues: CASSKVGGNAEAFF. In nucleotides, the CDR3 is TGTGCCAGCAGCAAAGTCGGGGGCAACGCTGAAGCTTTCTTT. This chain joins TRBV21-1 and TRBJ1-1; no DNA check was done on the table's D call, TRBD1. TRBV21-1 is an annotated pseudogene. This CDR3 is 14 amino acids long.

The chain combines TRBV19 with TRBJ1-2; D possibly corresponds to TRBD1 (5 bases). The CDR3 has 13 amino acids. The V gene's germline CDR1 is LNHDA and CDR2 SQIVND (reference sequence). V was shortened by 3 bases and J by 8 bases, with 13 bases between the two germline ends. The CDR3 is CASSMTGRGGYTF. CDR3 DNA sequence: TGTGCCAGTAGTATGACGGGGCGCGGAGGCTACACCTTC.

This clonotype showed up just a few times. The rearrangement joins TRBV7-2 to TRBJ2-3, with D tentatively TRBD2 (6 bases). Trimming removed 5 bases at V and 6 bases at J, with 15 bases between. CDR1 is SGHTA, CDR2 FQGNSA, per germline. This CDR3 spans 14 amino acids. In DNA form, the CDR3 reads TGTGCCAGCAGCAACCTTGCGGGAACGGATACGCAGTATTTT. It specifies CASSNLAGTDTQYF.

V is TRBV6-2 or TRBV6-3 and J is TRBJ2-2; 9 bases are a match to TRBD1. The CDR3 sequence is 15 residues long. The germline V gene has CDR1 MNHEY and CDR2 SVGEGT. After removal of 9 bases from V and 6 bases from J, the junction contained 11 bases not matched to a gene. CDR3 residues: CASEPGTGISGELFF. The CDR3 nucleotides read TGTGCCAGTGAGCCCGGGACAGGGATATCCGGGGAGCTGTTTTTT.

The gene calls are TRBV10-3 and TRBJ2-7; 12 nucleotides line up with TRBD2. This CDR3 spans 14 amino acids. J was trimmed by 4 bases and V by 2 bases; bases with no gene match: 0. The V gene's germline CDR1 is ENHRY and CDR2 SYGVKD. Here the CDR3 reads CAISETSGGYEQYV. The CDR3 DNA follows: TGTGCCATCAGTGAGACTAGCGGGGGGTACGAGCAGTACGTC.

The sample holds a few counts of this clonotype. The chain links TRBV6-1 to TRBJ1-6; perhaps TRBD1 as D (6 bases). CDR1 and CDR2 (germline): MNHNS, SASEGT. CDR3 length: 14 amino acids. Trimming removed 2 bases from V and 9 bases from J, with 11 bases in between. The DNA for the CDR3 is TGTGCCAGCAGTGAATCAGGGGAGGTTTCACCCCTCCACTTT. It specifies CASSESGEVSPLHF.